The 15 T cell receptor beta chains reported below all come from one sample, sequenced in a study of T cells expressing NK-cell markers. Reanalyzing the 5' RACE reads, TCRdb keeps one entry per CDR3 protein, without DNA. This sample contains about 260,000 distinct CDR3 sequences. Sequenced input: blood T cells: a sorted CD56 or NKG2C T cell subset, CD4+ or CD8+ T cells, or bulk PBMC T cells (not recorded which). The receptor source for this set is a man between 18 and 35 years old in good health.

The CDR3: CASRPIAGRSYNEQFF. The chain uses TRBV4-1 and TRBJ2-1; absent DNA, TCRdb's TRBD2 call cannot be checked. The V gene's germline CDR1 is MGHRA and CDR2 YSYEKL. The CDR3 spans 16 residues.

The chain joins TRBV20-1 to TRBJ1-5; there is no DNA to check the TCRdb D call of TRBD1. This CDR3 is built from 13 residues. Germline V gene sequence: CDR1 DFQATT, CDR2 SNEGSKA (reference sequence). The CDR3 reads CSAQGQIDQPQHF.

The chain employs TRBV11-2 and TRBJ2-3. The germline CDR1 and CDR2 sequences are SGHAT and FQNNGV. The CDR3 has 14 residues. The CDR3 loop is CASSYRAVRLSQYF. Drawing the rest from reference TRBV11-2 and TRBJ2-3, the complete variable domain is EAGVAQSPRYKIIEKRQSVAFWCNPISGHATLYWYQQILGQGPKLLIQFQNNGVVDDSQLPKDRFSAERLKGVDSTLKIQPAKLEDSAVYLCASSYRAVRLSQYFGPGTRLTVL.

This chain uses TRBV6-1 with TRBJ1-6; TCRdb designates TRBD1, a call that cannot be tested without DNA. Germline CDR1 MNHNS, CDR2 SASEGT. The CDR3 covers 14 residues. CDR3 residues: CASSPGTPASPLHF.

CDR3 region: CASSTALANEQFF. V gene TRBV6-2 or TRBV6-3 combines with J gene TRBJ2-1; TCRdb reports TRBD2, a call that lacks DNA to check it against. Per the germline V gene, CDR1 is MNHEY and CDR2 is SVGEGT. This CDR3 contains 13 residues.

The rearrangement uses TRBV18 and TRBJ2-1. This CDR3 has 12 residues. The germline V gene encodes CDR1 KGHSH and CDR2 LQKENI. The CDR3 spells CASSPPGYEQFF.

The CDR3 protein is CSARAPDGGSPDTQYF. V is TRBV20-1 and J is TRBJ2-3; without DNA, the TCRdb call of TRBD2 cannot be checked. Germline CDR1 and CDR2: DFQATT and SNEGSKA (reference sequence). The CDR3 has 16 residues.

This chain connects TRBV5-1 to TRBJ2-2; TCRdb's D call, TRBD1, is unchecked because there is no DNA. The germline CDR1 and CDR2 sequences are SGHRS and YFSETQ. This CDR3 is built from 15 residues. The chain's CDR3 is CASSLRQGSTGELFF.

This CDR3 reads CASSLGGQGREQFF. V is TRBV5-6 and J is TRBJ2-1; absent DNA, TCRdb's TRBD1 call cannot be checked. Germline V gene data show CDR1 as SGHDT and CDR2 as YYEEEE. The CDR3 has 14 amino acids.

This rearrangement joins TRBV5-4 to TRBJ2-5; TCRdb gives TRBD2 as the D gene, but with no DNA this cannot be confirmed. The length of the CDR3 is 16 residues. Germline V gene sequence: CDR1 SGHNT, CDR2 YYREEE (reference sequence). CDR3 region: CASSPGLAGKRETQYF.

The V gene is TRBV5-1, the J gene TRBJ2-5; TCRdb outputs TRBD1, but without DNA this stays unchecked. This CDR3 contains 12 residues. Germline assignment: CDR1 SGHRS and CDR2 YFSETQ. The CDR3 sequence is CASSLRPGAEYF.

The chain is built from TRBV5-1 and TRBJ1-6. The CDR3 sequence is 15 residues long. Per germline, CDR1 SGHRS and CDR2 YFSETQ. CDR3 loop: CASRRSGPNNSPLHF. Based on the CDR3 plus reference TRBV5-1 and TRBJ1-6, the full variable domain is KAGVTQTPRYLIKTRGQQVTLSCSPISGHRSVSWYQQTPGQGLQFLFEYFSETQRNKGNFPGRFSGRQFSNSRSEMNVSTLELGDSALYLCASRRSGPNNSPLHFGNGTRLTVT.

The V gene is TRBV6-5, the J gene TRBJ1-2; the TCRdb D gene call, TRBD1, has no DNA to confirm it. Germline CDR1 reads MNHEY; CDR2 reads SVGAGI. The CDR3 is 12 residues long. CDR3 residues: CASNQGRGGYTF.

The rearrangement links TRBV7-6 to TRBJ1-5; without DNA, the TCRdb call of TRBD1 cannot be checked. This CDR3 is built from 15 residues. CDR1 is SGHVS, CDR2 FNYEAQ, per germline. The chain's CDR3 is CASSLIRGPREPQHF.

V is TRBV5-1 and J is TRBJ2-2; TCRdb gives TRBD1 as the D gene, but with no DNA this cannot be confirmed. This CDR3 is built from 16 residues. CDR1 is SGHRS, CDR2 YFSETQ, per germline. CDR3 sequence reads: CASSRGQGPGTGELFF.